This TCR beta chain comes out of a study of T-cell reconstitution after alpha-beta-depleted transplantation in children. General study results and limits: A year post-transplant, T-cell counts and diversity derived mostly from newly produced T cells.

Details on this clonotype: Its antigen is unknown.

CDR3 length: 14 residues. Trimming removed 0 bases at V and 6 bases at J, with 11 bases between. Germline loops: CDR1 KGHSH, CDR2 LQKENI. The TCRbeta library was prepared with unique molecular identifiers. TCRdb itself ran the PCR reads through MiXCR, one entry per CDR3 protein. The top ten hold approximately 13% of the sample, which has approximately 170,000 distinct CDR3 sequences, 11% seen once. The sample consisted of PBMCs, taken before TCRalphabeta/CD19-depleted stem cell transplant. The chain is built from TRBV18 and TRBJ2-5, with D possibly TRBD1 on 5 matching bases. The clonotype originates from a boy under 10 years old with acute myeloid leukemia, due to receive a stem cell transplant. The CDR3 loop reads CASSPPWGQQTQYF. The CDR3 nucleotides read TGTGCCAGCTCACCACCCTGGGGCCAGCAGACCCAGTACTTC. Together with reference TRBV18 and TRBJ2-5, the CDR3 gives the full variable domain: NAGVMQNPRHLVRRRGQEARLRCSPMKGHSHVYWYRQLPEEGLKFMVYLQKENIIDESGMPKERFSAEFPKEGPSILRIQQVVRGDSAAYFCASSPPWGQQTQYFGPGTRLLVL.